This TCR beta chain was obtained from a study of circulating and synovial CD4+ cells in juvenile arthritis. Study observations and caveats: These blood cells shared more CDR3 sequences with synovium than bulk blood. CPL and bulk CD4 samples differed at least tenfold in T cell genomes.

Germline V gene lookup returns CDR1 SGHRS and CDR2 YFSETQ. The CDR3 runs to 16 residues. The J segment lost 4 bases and the V segment lost 1 base, leaving 8 bases of the junction unmatched. The protocol was immunoSEQ multiplex PCR, while the TCRdb copy is restricted to in-frame clones and leaves out a portion. The table shows 36,000 or so clones, with 90% to 95% occurring only once. In regard to this clone: What it binds is not known.

The TCR comes from a human donor with juvenile idiopathic arthritis. Sequenced: CD4+ T cells from blood. The rearrangement joins TRBV5-1 to TRBJ2-1, with 7 bases that match TRBD1. The CDR3 sequence: CASSLTRQGPYNEQFF. In DNA, the CDR3 is TGCGCCAGCAGCTTGACCCGACAGGGTCCATACAATGAGCAGTTCTTC.